This passage covers 31 T cell receptor beta chains from one sample sequenced in a study of CD8 T cells in ankylosing spondylitis. Antigen specificity for these receptors is unknown. TCRdb re-called the 5' RACE reads through MiXCR, storing one row per CDR3 protein. The table shows about 400,000 distinct CDR3 sequences, with approximately 20% occurring only once. Study outcomes and limitations: Apparently characteristic of ankylosing spondylitis blood was a TCR beta motif (roughly eight highly homologous variants).

Input material: blood, either unsorted or a sorted T cell fraction (not recorded which). All receptors come from a male donor with ankylosing spondylitis.

This clonotype occurred a few times. The chain has TRBV6-1 and TRBJ1-4; perhaps TRBD1 as D (5 bases). V lost 7 bases to trimming and J lost 7 bases, with 16 bases between them. Germline loops: CDR1 MNHNS, CDR2 SASEGT. There are 14 residues in the CDR3. The CDR3 sequence is CASNHRGEVEKLFF. Written as DNA, the CDR3 is TGTGCCAGCAACCACCGGGGGGAGGTTGAAAAACTGTTTTTT.

V usage is TRBV7-3 and J usage is TRBJ2-1; D possibly corresponds to TRBD1 (6 bases). CDR3 length: 15 amino acids. V was cut by 1 base and J by 4 bases, with 11 bases left in between. Germline-derived CDR1 and CDR2 are SGHTA and FQGTGA. This chain's CDR3 is CASSLKGQGYNEQFF. Here the CDR3 DNA reads TGTGCCAGCAGCTTAAAAGGGCAGGGGTACAATGAGCAGTTCTTC. The full variable domain, with the rest looked up from reference TRBV7-3 and TRBJ2-1, is GAGVSQTPSNKVTEKGKYVELRCDPISGHTALYWYRQSLGQGPEFLIYFQGTGAADDSGLPNDRFFAVRPEGSVSTLKIQRTERGDSAVYLCASSLKGQGYNEQFFGPGTRLTVL.

This clonotype has only a few counts. J is TRBJ2-1 and V is TRBV20-1; TRBD2 matches at 8 bases. This CDR3 region has 15 residues. Trimming cost V 6 bases and J 5 bases; bases outside gene matches: 12. Germline V CDR1 and CDR2: DFQATT, SNEGSKA (reference sequence). CDR3 loop: CSALGAGGYDNEQFF. Here the CDR3 DNA reads TGCAGTGCCCTAGGCGCGGGAGGATACGACAATGAGCAGTTCTTC.

The chain has TRBV5-1 and TRBJ1-2; D unclear. This CDR3 contains 14 residues. V gave up 4 bases and J gave up 4 bases, with 14 bases separating them. Germline V lookup: CDR1 SGHRS, CDR2 YFSETQ. CDR3 sequence (DNA): TGCGCCAGCAGCCCTAATTATTGGTCCTATGGCTACACCTTC. This encodes CASSPNYWSYGYTF.

V and J are TRBV28 and TRBJ2-3; tentative D call: TRBD2 (5 bases). The CDR3 runs to 15 residues. Trimming left V 2 bases short and J 3 bases short, with 12 bases between. CDR1 is MDHEN, CDR2 SYDVKM, per germline. The CDR3 DNA is TGTGCCAGCAGTTTACTTTCCACGGGGACAGATACGCAGTATTTT. This translates into CASSLLSTGTDTQYF.

This clonotype appeared a few times. The chain employs TRBV20-1 and TRBJ1-5, with D possibly being TRBD1 (6 bases). The CDR3 contains 14 residues. V lost 5 bases to trimming and J lost 3 bases, with 14 bases between them. In germline, CDR1 is DFQATT, CDR2 SNEGSKA (reference sequence). This CDR3 reads CSAHRGAANQPQHF. The CDR3 nucleotides read TGCAGTGCTCATAGGGGGGCCGCCAATCAGCCCCAGCATTTT.

This clonotype showed up many times. CDR3 protein: CASSSGLAGSNTGELFF. Written as DNA, the CDR3 is TGCGCCAGCAGCTCCGGACTAGCGGGATCGAACACCGGGGAGCTGTTTTTT. V is TRBV5-1 and J is TRBJ2-2; TRBD2 agrees at 12 bases. The germline CDR1 and CDR2 sequences are SGHRS and YFSETQ. With 3 bases clipped from V and 0 bases from J, the junction kept 3 bases outside the gene matches. This CDR3 is built from 17 residues.

The rearrangement joins TRBV7-2 to TRBJ1-6; 11 bases map to TRBD1. Germline V gives CDR1 SGHTA, CDR2 FQGNSA. V lost 1 base to trimming and J lost 9 bases; unmatched junction nucleotides: 2. The CDR3 consists of 15 residues. The CDR3 sequence: CASSLEGQGVSPLHF. The CDR3 nucleotides are TGTGCCAGCAGCTTAGAGGGACAGGGGGTTTCACCCCTCCACTTT.

This clonotype turned up a few times. The chain uses TRBV20-1 and TRBJ2-3, with TRBD2 matching over 9 bases. The V and J ends lost 3 bases and 0 bases, in that order; junction bases with no gene match: 4. This CDR3 has 15 amino acids. The germline CDR1 and CDR2 sequences are DFQATT and SNEGSKA (reference sequence). For the CDR3, the DNA is TGCAGTGCTAGGGATAGCGGGAGAAGCACAGATACGCAGTATTTT. The encoded protein is CSARDSGRSTDTQYF.

The chain recombines TRBV29-1 with TRBJ1-5; TRBD1 is a possible D gene (5 bases). Trimming cost V 6 bases and J 1 base, with 10 bases left between them. The CDR3 has 13 amino acids. Per the germline V gene, CDR1 is SQVTM and CDR2 is ANQGSEA. CDR3 nucleotide sequence: TGCAGCGTCCGCGAGGGGAGCAATCAGCCCCAGCATTTT. Translated, it gives CSVREGSNQPQHF.

V and J are TRBV5-1 and TRBJ1-2; the match to TRBD1 covers 7 bases. The CDR3 extends over 14 amino acids. V was pared by 2 bases and J by 3 bases, with 4 bases of the junction left unmatched. CDR1 is SGHRS and CDR2 is YFSETQ in the germline V gene. CDR3 nucleotide sequence: TGCGCCAGCAGCTTTGACAGGGAACACTATGGCTACACCTTC. Encoded protein: CASSFDREHYGYTF.

The rearrangement links TRBV5-5 to TRBJ1-6; no clear D. V was trimmed by 3 bases and J by 8 bases, leaving 12 bases between them. Germline V gene data show CDR1 as SGHKS and CDR2 as YYEKEE (reference sequence). The CDR3 runs 14 residues. The CDR3 sequence is CASSSRDLHSPLHF. The CDR3 coding sequence is TGTGCCAGCAGCTCAAGGGATTTGCATTCACCCCTCCACTTT.

This clonotype was observed a few times. The chain uses TRBV12-3 or TRBV12-4 and TRBJ2-1, with 9 bases identical to TRBD1. This CDR3 has 12 residues. V lost 4 bases and J lost 12; bases outside the gene matches: 4. CDR3 sequence (DNA): TGTGCCAGCAGTTCCGGGACAGGGTCGCAGTTCTTC. As protein: CASSSGTGSQFF.

This clonotype was recorded a few times. CDR3 DNA: TGTGCCAGCTCACCACCGGGACAGGTCTACGGGGAGCTGTTTTTT. Translated, it gives CASSPPGQVYGELFF. The J gene is TRBJ2-2, the V gene TRBV18, with TRBD1 matching over 8 bases. V shed 0 bases and J 7 bases; nucleotides not matched to a gene: 4. Germline V lookup: CDR1 KGHSH, CDR2 LQKENI. This CDR3 is built from 15 residues. Complete variable domain (other parts from reference TRBV18 and TRBJ2-2): NAGVMQNPRHLVRRRGQEARLRCSPMKGHSHVYWYRQLPEEGLKFMVYLQKENIIDESGMPKERFSAEFPKEGPSILRIQQVVRGDSAAYFCASSPPGQVYGELFFGEGSRLTVL.

The chain couples TRBV7-9 to TRBJ2-1, with TRBD2 as a possible D gene (6 bases). The germline CDR1 and CDR2 sequences are SEHNR and FQNEAQ (reference sequence). V gave up 1 base and J gave up 3 bases, with 13 bases separating them. The CDR3 totals 16 residues. The CDR3 sequence: CASSLDVADYYNEQFF. The CDR3 DNA reads TGTGCCAGCAGCTTAGATGTAGCGGACTACTACAATGAGCAGTTCTTC.

This clonotype was seen more than once but under ten times. The CDR3 loop is CSVGDQQETQYF. CDR3 DNA: TGCAGCGTTGGAGACCAGCAAGAGACCCAGTACTTC. The chain combines TRBV29-1 with TRBJ2-5; D remains unclear. CDR3 length: 12 amino acids. Germline V lookup: CDR1 SQVTM, CDR2 ANQGSEA. The V end was cut by 4 bases, the J end by 2 bases, with 8 bases between.

The rearrangement joins TRBV6-1 to TRBJ2-2, with unresolved D. The CDR3 is 15 residues long. Trimming took off 2 bases at V and 0 bases at J, with 7 bases between the two ends. Germline assignment: CDR1 MNHNS and CDR2 SASEGT. The CDR3 DNA reads TGTGCCAGCAGTGAACAGAACTCGAACACCGGGGAGCTGTTTTTT. As protein: CASSEQNSNTGELFF.

This clonotype occurred many times. The chain combines TRBV5-1 with TRBJ2-5; TRBD2 is a possible D gene (5 bases). The germline V gene has CDR1 SGHRS and CDR2 YFSETQ. The CDR3 has 12 residues. Trimming removed 4 bases at V and 5 bases at J, with 9 bases between. In nucleotides, the CDR3 is TGCGCCAGCAGCCCTCAGCGGGAGACCCAGTACTTC. Translating it yields CASSPQRETQYF.

The table lists this clonotype with a few counts. This rearrangement joins TRBV28 to TRBJ2-7; 9 bases match TRBD2. J was trimmed by 0 bases and V by 6 bases; bases with no gene match: 9. CDR3 length: 16 residues. Germline V gives CDR1 MDHEN, CDR2 SYDVKM. CDR3 protein: CASSDLTSGSSYEQYF. In DNA, the CDR3 is TGTGCCAGCAGCGATCTGACTAGCGGAAGCTCCTACGAGCAGTACTTC. The full variable domain, with the rest looked up from reference TRBV28 and TRBJ2-7, is DVKVTQSSRYLVKRTGEKVFLECVQDMDHENMFWYRQDPGLGLRLIYFSYDVKMKEKGDIPEGYSVSREKKERFSLILESASTNQTSMYLCASSDLTSGSSYEQYFGPGTRLTVT.

This clonotype was observed a few times. This chain joins TRBV5-1 and TRBJ1-2; D is perhaps TRBD1 (6 bases). The germline gives CDR1 SGHRS, CDR2 YFSETQ. Trimming cost V 0 bases and J 5 bases, with 17 bases left between them. This CDR3 comprises 16 residues. In nucleotides, the CDR3 is TGCGCCAGCAGCTTGGCCCTAGGGGGAGAAGGATATGGCTACACCTTC. Amino acids: CASSLALGGEGYGYTF.

This chain links TRBV2 with TRBJ2-3; the D gene is possibly TRBD1 (5 bases). Germline CDR1 is SNHLY and CDR2 is FYNNEI. This CDR3 has 13 amino acids. V dropped 7 bases and J dropped 0 bases, with 8 bases sitting between them. CDR3 sequence: CASKQDSTDTQYF. The DNA of the CDR3 is TGTGCCAGCAAACAGGATAGCACAGATACGCAGTATTTT.

This clonotype has just a few counts. V usage is TRBV28 and J usage is TRBJ2-2, with D perhaps being TRBD1 or TRBD2 (5 bases each). This CDR3 comprises 14 residues. CDR1 and CDR2 from the germline V gene are MDHEN and SYDVKM. The germline V and J ends were trimmed by 3 bases and 7 bases, with 12 bases remaining between them. CDR3 protein: CASSFRWGIGELFF. The CDR3 coding sequence is TGTGCCAGCAGTTTTCGTTGGGGGATCGGGGAGCTGTTTTTT.

The chain has TRBV20-1 and TRBJ2-7; perhaps TRBD1 as D (6 bases). Germline loops: CDR1 DFQATT, CDR2 SNEGSKA (reference sequence). Deletions cut 5 bases from V and 0 bases from J, with 14 bases between. The CDR3 totals 14 residues. The CDR3 coding sequence is TGCAGTGCTTCCGGACAGCCCCCCTCCTACGAGCAGTACTTC. Translation: CSASGQPPSYEQYF.

This chain joins TRBV7-9 and TRBJ1-2; D is unclear. V lost 4 bases and J 4 bases, leaving 22 bases between the germline ends. CDR3 size: 17 residues. Germline V gene data show CDR1 as SEHNR and CDR2 as FQNEAQ (reference sequence). CDR3 loop: CASSSVLDSARGYGYTF. DNA of the CDR3: TGTGCCAGCAGCTCGGTCCTCGACTCAGCGCGAGGCTATGGCTACACCTTC.

This clonotype was seen repeatedly, ten times or more. This CDR3 reads CASSESSGSYEQYF. The DNA for the CDR3 is TGTGCCAGCAGTGAATCGAGCGGCTCCTACGAGCAGTACTTC. The rearrangement links TRBV25-1 to TRBJ2-7; D is perhaps TRBD2 (5 bases). The germline V and J ends were trimmed by 1 base and 0 bases, with 7 bases remaining between them. CDR3 length equals 14 residues. Per the germline V gene, CDR1 is MGHDK and CDR2 is SYGVNS.

This clonotype was observed a few times. V is TRBV5-1 and J is TRBJ2-1; 12 bases agree with TRBD2. CDR1 SGHRS and CDR2 YFSETQ come from the germline V gene. This CDR3 is built from 16 residues. J gave up 4 bases and V 5 bases, and 7 bases lay outside the gene matches. The CDR3 is CASRRLAGDLYNEQFF. The CDR3 DNA reads as TGCGCCAGCAGACGACTAGCGGGAGATCTGTACAATGAGCAGTTCTTC.

This clonotype turned up a few times. V and J are TRBV7-9 and TRBJ2-7; tentatively, D is TRBD1 or TRBD2 (6 bases each). The CDR3 has 13 amino acids. The ends were cut back, 2 bases at V and 6 bases at J, with 11 bases in the middle. Germline CDR1 and CDR2: SEHNR and FQNEAQ (reference sequence). CDR3 DNA sequence: TGTGCCAGCAGCTTAATACAGGGAGGCGAGCAGTACTTC. Translation gives CASSLIQGGEQYF.

Regarding this clonotype: With a much larger clone just one base away, this may be a read error. The rearrangement uses TRBV20-1 and TRBJ1-2; the match to TRBD1 covers 7 bases. The CDR3 is made up of 12 amino acids. The germline V gene encodes CDR1 DFQATT and CDR2 SNEGSKA (reference sequence). V was clipped by 6 bases and J by 5 bases; unmatched bases: 6. CDR3 loop: CSATGTEYGYTF. In DNA, the CDR3 is TGCAGTGCAACCGGGACAGAGTATGGCTACACCTTC.

V is TRBV5-5 and J is TRBJ1-4, with TRBD1 as a possible D gene (5 bases). The V gene's germline CDR1 is SGHKS and CDR2 YYEKEE (reference sequence). The CDR3 length is 17 residues. V lost 0 bases and J lost 7, with 19 bases in between. Written as DNA, the CDR3 is TGTGCCAGCAGCTTGGATTTTGGTTTTGGGGGGAGTGAAAAACTGTTTTTT. As protein: CASSLDFGFGGSEKLFF. Full variable domain (rest looked up from reference TRBV5-5 and TRBJ1-4): DAGVTQSPTHLIKTRGQQVTLRCSPISGHKSVSWYQQVLGQGPQFIFQYYEKEERGRGNFPDRFSARQFPNYSSELNVNALLLGDSALYLCASSLDFGFGGSEKLFFGSGTQLSVL.

V gene TRBV7-2 combines with J gene TRBJ1-6, with D uncertain. This CDR3 spans 14 amino acids. Trimming shortened V by 0 bases and J by 5 bases, and 5 bases separated the two germline ends. Germline lookup yields CDR1 SGHTA and CDR2 FQGNSA. The CDR3 reads CASSLAIDNSPLHF. In DNA, the CDR3 is TGTGCCAGCAGCTTAGCGATAGATAATTCACCCCTCCACTTT. Supplemented by reference TRBV7-2 and TRBJ1-6, the full variable domain reads GAGVSQSPSNKVTEKGKDVELRCDPISGHTALYWYRQSLGQGLEFLIYFQGNSAPDKSGLPSDRFSAERTGGSVSTLTIQRTQQEDSAVYLCASSLAIDNSPLHFGNGTRLTVT.

The gene calls are TRBV28 and TRBJ2-7; weak D call: TRBD2 (5 bases). CDR1 and CDR2 from the germline V gene are MDHEN and SYDVKM. V dropped 5 bases and J dropped 0 bases, with 14 bases sitting between them. The CDR3 is 15 residues long. The CDR3: CASSIPGSHSYEQYF. The CDR3 coding sequence is TGTGCCAGCAGTATCCCGGGGTCCCACTCCTACGAGCAGTACTTC. The whole variable domain, filled in from reference TRBV28 and TRBJ2-7, reads DVKVTQSSRYLVKRTGEKVFLECVQDMDHENMFWYRQDPGLGLRLIYFSYDVKMKEKGDIPEGYSVSREKKERFSLILESASTNQTSMYLCASSIPGSHSYEQYFGPGTRLTVT.